This T cell receptor (beta chain) is drawn from a study of post-analysis software for immune sequencing data. Points from the study as a whole: A significant reduction in normalized Chao1 diversity was observed in multiple sclerosis patients versus controls. There were several TRBV segments more frequent in patients than controls, and TRBV5-6, TRBV5-1 and TRBV20-1 were among them.

The TCR beta cDNA libraries contained unique molecular identifiers. Yield was 450,000 to 650,000 cDNA molecules from roughly 1 to 10 million T cells. TCRdb re-analysed the PCR reads in MiXCR, keeping a single row per CDR3 protein. The sample lists about 400,000 distinct CDR3 sequences; around 33% were seen once. This clonotype appeared a single time. Its antigen is unknown. The CDR3 spans 16 residues. V lost 5 bases, J lost 8 bases, and 13 bases stayed unmatched. Looked up from germline, CDR1 is MRHNA and CDR2 is SNTAGT. The TCR comes from a girl aged 10-17 years with multiple sclerosis. The sample consisted of blood. The V call is TRBV6-4, the J call TRBJ2-3; 10 positions match TRBD1. The CDR3 loop reads CASSPGGQGPRGTQYF. The CDR3 DNA is TGTGCCAGCAGTCCCGGGGGACAGGGGCCGAGGGGTACGCAGTATTTT.